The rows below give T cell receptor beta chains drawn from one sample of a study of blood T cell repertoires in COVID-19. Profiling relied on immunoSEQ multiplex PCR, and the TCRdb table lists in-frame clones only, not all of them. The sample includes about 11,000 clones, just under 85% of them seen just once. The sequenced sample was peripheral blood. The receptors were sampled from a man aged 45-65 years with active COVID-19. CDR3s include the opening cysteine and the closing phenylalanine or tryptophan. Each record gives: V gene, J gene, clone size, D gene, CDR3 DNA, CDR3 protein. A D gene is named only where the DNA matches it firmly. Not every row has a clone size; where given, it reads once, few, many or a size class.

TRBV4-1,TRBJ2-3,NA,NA,TGCGCCAGCAGCCAAGAAGGCGGAGGGTTTAGCTCAGATACGCAGTATTTT,CASSQEGGGFSSDTQYF
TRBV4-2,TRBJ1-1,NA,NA,TGTGCCAGCAGCCAAGACTCCACTGAAGCTTTCTTT,CASSQDSTEAFF
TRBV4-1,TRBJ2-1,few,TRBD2,TGCGCCAGCAGCCCCTCGGGACTAGCGATCGATGAGCAGTTCTTC,CASSPSGLAIDEQFF
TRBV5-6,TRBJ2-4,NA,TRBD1,TGTGCCAGCAGCTTTTCTAGGACAGGGGTTGACATTCAGTACTTC,CASSFSRTGVDIQYF
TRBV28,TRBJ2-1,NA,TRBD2,TGTGCCAGCAGTGACTCTTGGACTAGCGGGGGGGCCGGAGACAATGAGCAGTTCTTC,CASSDSWTSGGAGDNEQFF
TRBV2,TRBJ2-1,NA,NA,TGTGCCAGCAGTGTACTAGCCCCCGGGTGGAATGAGCAGTTCTTC,CASSVLAPGWNEQFF
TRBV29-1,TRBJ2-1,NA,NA,TGCAGCGTTGTCGGGACGGGAGAGGGTGAGCAGTTCTTC,CSVVGTGEGEQFF
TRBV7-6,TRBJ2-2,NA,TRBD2,TGTGCCAGCAGCTTGGGACTAGCGGGAACGAACACCGGGGAGCTGTTTTTT,CASSLGLAGTNTGELFF
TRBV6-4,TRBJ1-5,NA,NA,TGTGCCAGCAGTGACTCGAGCTCAGGGTATGACAATCAGCCCCAGCATTTT,CASSDSSSGYDNQPQHF
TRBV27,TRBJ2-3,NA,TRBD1,TGTGCCAGCAGCGTTACAGGGGGTCTCACAGATACGCAGTATTTT,CASSVTGGLTDTQYF
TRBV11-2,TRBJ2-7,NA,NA,TGTGCCAGCAGCTTAGCTCCACTAGCCTACGAGCAGTACTTC,CASSLAPLAYEQYF
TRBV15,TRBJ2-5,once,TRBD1,TGTGCCACCAGCCTTGGACAGGGACTCCCAGAGACCCAGTACTTC,CATSLGQGLPETQYF
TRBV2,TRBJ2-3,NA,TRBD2,TGTGCCAGCAGGGAAGCGGGAGTTAGCACAGATACGCAGTATTTT,CASREAGVSTDTQYF
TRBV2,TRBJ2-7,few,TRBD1,TGTGCCAGCAGTCCGACAGGGAACGAGCAGTACTTC,CASSPTGNEQYF
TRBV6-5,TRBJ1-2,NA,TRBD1,TGTGCCAGCGGGCTTCAGGGGGGCTCGGGTCGGGGCTACACCTTC,CASGLQGGSGRGYTF
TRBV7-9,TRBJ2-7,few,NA,TGTGCCAGCAGCGCTGACTCTAGCCGGGCCTACGAGCAGTACTTC,CASSADSSRAYEQYF
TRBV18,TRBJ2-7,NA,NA,TGTGCCAGCTCAGCAAATCAGGGCACCGGGTCACAGTACTTC,CASSANQGTGSQYF
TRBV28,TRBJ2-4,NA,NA,TGTGCCACCCAGGGTCGACTTCACATTCAGTACTTC,CATQGRLHIQYF
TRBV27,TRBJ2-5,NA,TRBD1,TGTGCCAGCAGAGACAGGGGGTACCAAGAGACCCAGTACTTC,CASRDRGYQETQYF
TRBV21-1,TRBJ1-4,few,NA,TGTGCCAGCAGCCCTCGGACAGGGGTGAAAGAAAAACTGTTTTTT,CASSPRTGVKEKLFF
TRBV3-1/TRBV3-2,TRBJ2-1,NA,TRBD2,TGTGCCAGCAGCCAGTTCGAGTGGCGGGAGGTTCTGAATGAGCAGTTCTTC,CASSQFEWREVLNEQFF
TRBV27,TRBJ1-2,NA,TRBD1,TGTGCCAGCAGTTTGACAGGGGGCCCCGGCTATGGCTACACCTTC,CASSLTGGPGYGYTF
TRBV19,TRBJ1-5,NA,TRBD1,TGTGCCAGTAGTCCGTCGCGGGACAGGGGGGATCAGCCCCAGCATTTT,CASSPSRDRGDQPQHF
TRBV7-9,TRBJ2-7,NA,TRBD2,TGTGCCAGCAGCTCCACTAGCGCCGAGCAGTACTTC,CASSSTSAEQYF
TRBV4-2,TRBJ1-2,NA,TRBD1,TGTGCCAGCAGCCAAGTCCGGGACAGGGCTCATGGCTACACCTTC,CASSQVRDRAHGYTF
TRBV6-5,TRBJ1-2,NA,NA,TGTGCCAGCAGTTGGTCATCGTGGGGGGACGCCTATGGCTACACCTTC,CASSWSSWGDAYGYTF
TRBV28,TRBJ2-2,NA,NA,TGTGCCAGCAGTCCTCTAGGGGCGCAATCGAACACCGGGGAGCTGTTTTTT,CASSPLGAQSNTGELFF
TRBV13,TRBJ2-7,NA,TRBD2,TGTGCCAGCACCCCCCGGGGGGCCTACGAGCAGTACTTC,CASTPRGAYEQYF
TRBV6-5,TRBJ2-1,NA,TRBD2,TGTGCCAGCAGTTACTCGGGGCTAGCGGGGCACAATGAGCAGTTCTTC,CASSYSGLAGHNEQFF
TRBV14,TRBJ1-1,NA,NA,TGTGCCAGCAGCCCCTTTGACAGTGAGAACACTGAAGCTTTCTTT,CASSPFDSENTEAFF
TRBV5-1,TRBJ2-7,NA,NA,TGCGCCAGCAGCTTGTCGTGGGGCCCAGACGAGCAGTACTTC,CASSLSWGPDEQYF
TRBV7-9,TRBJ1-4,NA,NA,TGTGCCAGCAGCACGCCTCAGGGAATTGCAACTAATGAAAAACTGTTTTTT,CASSTPQGIATNEKLFF
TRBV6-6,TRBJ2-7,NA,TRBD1,TGTGCCAGCAGTAGGGACAGGTATTATGGCGAGCAGTACTTC,CASSRDRYYGEQYF
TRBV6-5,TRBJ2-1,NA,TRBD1,TGTGCCAGCAGTTATTGGGACAGGGGCCTTAATGAGCAGTTCTTC,CASSYWDRGLNEQFF
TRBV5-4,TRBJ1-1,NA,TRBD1,TGTGCCAGCAGCAAACAGGGGGTGGCTGAAGCTTTCTTT,CASSKQGVAEAFF
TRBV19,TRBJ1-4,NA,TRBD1,TGTGCCAGTAGCCCGGGGACAGGCGGTACTAATGAAAAACTGTTTTTT,CASSPGTGGTNEKLFF
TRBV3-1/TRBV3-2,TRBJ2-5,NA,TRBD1,TGTGCCAGCAGCGACTTGCGACAGGGGTCGAAGACCCAGTACTTC,CASSDLRQGSKTQYF
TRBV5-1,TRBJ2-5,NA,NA,TGCGCCAGCAGCTTGGAGCTGCAAGAGACCCAGTACTTC,CASSLELQETQYF
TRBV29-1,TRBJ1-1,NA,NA,TGCAGCGTTGAACCTCCAGGAGGGAACACTGAAGCTTTCTTT,CSVEPPGGNTEAFF
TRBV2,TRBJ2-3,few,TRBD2,TGTGCCAGCAGCGGCGGACTAGCGGGAGCAGATACGCAGTATTTT,CASSGGLAGADTQYF
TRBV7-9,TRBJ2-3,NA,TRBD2,TGTGCCAGCCGGAGCGGGAGTAATACGCAGTATTTT,CASRSGSNTQYF